Shown below are 28 T cell receptor beta chains from a single sample sequenced in a study of vaccination effects on CD4 cells after COVID-19. The table came from immunoSEQ multiplex PCR; TCRdb's copy has only in-frame clones and leaves some out. The sample includes around 75,000 clones, around 70% seen only once; the top ten take more than 5%. Sequencing followed a ViraFEST assay step that expanded antigen-specific CD4+ T cells with viral peptide pools. Following 10 days of culture, CD4+ T cells were isolated. Confirmation by PCR established that the person had SARS-CoV-2 infection between March and December 2020. Their antigens remain unidentified. The sample was CD4+ T cells from PBMCs cultured with HIV peptides, taken before COVID-19 vaccination. The sample's subset: HIV-1 Nef peptide pool negative control/reference culture. These receptors were obtained from a human donor who had a prior SARS-CoV-2 infection.

The J gene is TRBJ2-2, the V gene TRBV5-1, with D possibly being TRBD1 (5 bases). The CDR3 sequence is 14 residues long. Trimming took off 4 bases at V and 7 bases at J, with 14 bases between the two ends. From germline, CDR1 is SGHRS and CDR2 YFSETQ. CDR3 DNA sequence: TGCGCCAGCAGCGCATTAACAGGCGGCGGGGAGCTGTTTTTT. The encoded protein is CASSALTGGGELFF.

The chain recombines TRBV7-2 with TRBJ2-2; perhaps TRBD1 as D (6 bases). This CDR3 spans 15 amino acids. The V end was cut by 3 bases, the J end by 1 base, with 9 bases between. Germline CDR1 SGHTA, CDR2 FQGNSA. The CDR3 loop is CASSFWTENTGELFF. CDR3 coding DNA: TGTGCCAGCAGCTTCTGGACAGAGAACACCGGGGAGCTGTTTTTT.

The chain has TRBV7-9 and TRBJ2-1; no reliable D call. Trimming took 4 bases from V and 10 from J, leaving 11 bases between them. There are 12 residues in the CDR3. Germline V gives CDR1 SEHNR, CDR2 FQNEAQ (reference sequence). The CDR3 DNA reads as TGTGCCAGCAGCTCCTTTGGGTGGGAGCAGTTCTTC. It encodes CASSSFGWEQFF.

As DNA, the CDR3 is TGTGCCAGCAGCCTAGGGCGTTCATCGCAGTATGGCTACACCTTC. Amino acid sequence: CASSLGRSSQYGYTF. The rearrangement joins TRBV3-1 (or the pseudogene TRBV3-2) to TRBJ1-2, with D unclear. Per germline, CDR1 LGHDT and CDR2 YNNKEL (reference sequence). The CDR3 is 15 amino acids. Trimming took off 4 bases at V and 5 bases at J, with 17 bases between the two ends.

The rearrangement links TRBV4-3 to TRBJ2-7; D is possibly TRBD2 (5 bases). With 1 base removed from V and 0 bases from J, the gap between germline ends came to 10 bases. The germline V gene has CDR1 LGHNA and CDR2 YSLEER. The CDR3 contains 15 residues. CDR3: CASSQGTAGSYEQYF. For the CDR3, the DNA is TGCGCCAGCAGCCAAGGGACTGCAGGCTCCTACGAGCAGTACTTC.

V and J are TRBV3-1 (or the pseudogene TRBV3-2) and TRBJ2-4, with D unclear. The CDR3 covers 13 residues. Germline V CDR1 and CDR2: LGHDT, YNNKEL (reference sequence). Trimming removed 4 bases at V and 1 base at J, with 5 bases between. The CDR3 DNA is TGTGCCAGCAGCCCCTCGGCCAAAAACATTCAGTACTTC. Amino acids: CASSPSAKNIQYF.

J is TRBJ2-4 and V is TRBV4-2; 11 bases line up with TRBD2. The CDR3 totals 18 residues. CDR1 and CDR2 (germline): LGHNA, YNFKEQ. The junction had 5 bases not matched to a gene; V was cut back by 1 base and J by 0 bases. The CDR3 is CASSQGLAGRLAKNIQYF. As DNA, the CDR3 is TGTGCCAGCAGCCAAGGACTAGCGGGGAGACTAGCCAAAAACATTCAGTACTTC.

This chain connects TRBV3-1 (or the pseudogene TRBV3-2) to TRBJ1-5; D uncertain. Trimming shortened V by 6 bases and J by 7 bases, and 16 bases separated the two germline ends. The CDR3 loop spans 14 amino acids. Germline assignment: CDR1 LGHDT and CDR2 YNNKEL (reference sequence). The CDR3 spells CASSHKNGGQPQHF. In DNA, the CDR3 is TGTGCCAGCAGTCACAAGAATGGCGGGCAGCCCCAGCATTTT.

This clone has more than one count but fewer than ten. The chain joins TRBV3-1 (or the pseudogene TRBV3-2) to TRBJ2-7; D not certain. V was clipped by 2 bases and J by 4 bases, with 9 bases between them. CDR3 length: 13 residues. Looked up from germline, CDR1 is LGHDT and CDR2 is YNNKEL (reference sequence). The CDR3 DNA is TGTGCCAGCAGCCAAACCGGTACTTACGAGCAGTACTTC. Translation gives CASSQTGTYEQYF.

The V call is TRBV12-3 or TRBV12-4, the J call TRBJ2-3, with D perhaps TRBD2 (5 bases). The CDR3 loop spans 12 amino acids. With 6 bases removed from V and 4 bases from J, the gap between germline ends came to 8 bases. In DNA form, the CDR3 reads TGTGCCAGCAGCCCGGAGGCAGATACGCAGTATTTT. As protein: CASSPEADTQYF.

This clone was seen a few times. V is TRBV5-5 and J is TRBJ2-1; D is ambiguous. The germline CDR1 and CDR2 sequences are SGHKS and YYEKEE (reference sequence). The CDR3 consists of 14 residues. V lost 4 bases and J 8 bases, leaving 16 bases between the germline ends. The CDR3 DNA reads as TGTGCCAGCAGCCTGAATCCTAGATTCGATGAGCAGTTCTTC. Amino acid sequence: CASSLNPRFDEQFF.

The V and J genes are TRBV29-1 and TRBJ2-1, with a weak D call TRBD1 (5 bases). The germline V gene has CDR1 SQVTM and CDR2 ANQGSEA. V was cut by 2 bases and J by 1 base, with 9 bases left in between. CDR3 size: 14 residues. CDR3 in DNA: TGCAGCGTTGAACGGCAGGGTTCCTACAATGAGCAGTTCTTC. This gives the protein CSVERQGSYNEQFF.

CDR3 DNA sequence: TGTGCCAGCAGGGCTAGCGGGGGTACCTACGAGCAGTACTTC. It yields the protein CASRASGGTYEQYF. The V and J genes are TRBV6-5 and TRBJ2-7, with 10 bases aligning to TRBD2. The germline V gene encodes CDR1 MNHEY and CDR2 SVGAGI. The CDR3 has 14 amino acids. V was pared by 6 bases and J by 2 bases, with 4 bases of the junction left unmatched.

The CDR3 loop is CASSENIGRARQFF. As DNA, the CDR3 is TGTGCCAGCAGTGAAAATATCGGCAGGGCACGGCAGTTCTTC. J is TRBJ2-1 and V is TRBV2; D is perhaps TRBD1 (5 bases). The CDR3 runs to 14 residues. Germline V gene sequence: CDR1 SNHLY, CDR2 FYNNEI. V lost 2 bases and J 12 bases, leaving 17 bases between the germline ends.

The chain joins TRBV6-5 to TRBJ1-5, with a weak D call TRBD1 (6 bases). The CDR3 has 13 residues. V lost 6 bases, J lost 5 bases, and 11 bases lay in between. Germline CDR1 is MNHEY and CDR2 is SVGAGI. DNA for the CDR3: TGTGCCAGCAGCAGACAGGCCTATCAGCCCCAGCATTTT. The encoded protein is CASSRQAYQPQHF.

The gene calls are TRBV19 and TRBJ2-1; TRBD2 aligns across 9 bases. There are 15 residues in the CDR3. In germline, CDR1 is LNHDA, CDR2 SQIVND (reference sequence). V lost 5 bases, J lost 5 bases, and 7 bases stayed unmatched. The DNA for the CDR3 is TGTGCCAGTAGTGAAAGCGGGGGGCCTAACAATGAGCAGTTCTTC. Protein product: CASSESGGPNNEQFF.

This clone was seen once. The chain combines TRBV19 with TRBJ2-1; the match to TRBD2 covers 7 bases. In germline, CDR1 is LNHDA, CDR2 SQIVND (reference sequence). The CDR3 length is 16 residues. The junction had 8 bases not matched to a gene; V was cut back by 2 bases and J by 4 bases. The CDR3 is CASSIRASGLYNEQFF. The CDR3 bases are TGTGCCAGTAGTATAAGGGCTAGCGGATTATACAATGAGCAGTTCTTC. The whole variable domain, remainder taken from reference TRBV19 and TRBJ2-1, is DGGITQSPKYLFRKEGQNVTLSCEQNLNHDAMYWYRQDPGQGLRLIYYSQIVNDFQKGDIAEGYSVSREKKESFPLTVTSAQKNPTAFYLCASSIRASGLYNEQFFGPGTRLTVL.

DNA of the CDR3: TGTGCCAGCAGTCCAGGGGTGGTCTACAATGAGCAGTTCTTC. It translates to CASSPGVVYNEQFF. V usage is TRBV7-3 and J usage is TRBJ2-1; possibly TRBD1 for D (6 bases). The CDR3 covers 14 residues. Germline assignment: CDR1 SGHTA and CDR2 FQGTGA. V dropped 6 bases and J dropped 3 bases, with 12 bases sitting between them.

This clone was detected only once. This chain connects TRBV4-2 to TRBJ2-1; 8 bases agree with TRBD2. V shed 0 bases, J shed 3 bases, and the junction held 4 bases outside the gene matches. The CDR3 extends over 16 amino acids. Per germline, CDR1 LGHNA and CDR2 YNFKEQ. The CDR3 protein is CASSQESAGGYNEQFF. The DNA of the CDR3 is TGTGCCAGCAGCCAAGAGTCTGCGGGAGGCTACAATGAGCAGTTCTTC.

The J gene is TRBJ2-7, the V gene TRBV3-1 (or the pseudogene TRBV3-2), with D perhaps matching TRBD1 (6 bases). Germline V lookup: CDR1 LGHDT, CDR2 YNNKEL (reference sequence). Trimming shortened V by 6 bases and J by 3 bases, and 15 bases separated the two germline ends. This CDR3 is built from 14 residues. The CDR3 protein is CASRNEGGVYEQYF. In nucleotides, the CDR3 is TGTGCCAGCAGAAATGAAGGGGGAGTCTACGAGCAGTACTTC.

This clone was recorded only once. This chain joins TRBV20-1 and TRBJ2-7; D may be TRBD2 (5 bases). V was clipped by 3 bases and J by 2 bases, with 14 bases between them. Per the germline V gene, CDR1 is DFQATT and CDR2 is SNEGSKA (reference sequence). The CDR3 sequence is 14 residues long. CDR3 in amino acids: CSASSGGHPYEQYF. The CDR3 DNA reads as TGCAGTGCTAGTAGTGGCGGGCACCCCTACGAGCAGTACTTC.

The V and J genes are TRBV6-5 and TRBJ2-7; D perhaps matches TRBD1 (5 bases). This CDR3 comprises 15 residues. Germline CDR1 and CDR2: MNHEY and SVGAGI. V lost 5 bases, J lost 6 bases, and 20 bases lay in between. In DNA, the CDR3 is TGTGCCAGCAGTCGCCCTAAGGACATTCCATCCGAGCAGTACTTC. This encodes CASSRPKDIPSEQYF.

The chain links TRBV7-2 to TRBJ2-7; D not resolved. The germline V gene encodes CDR1 SGHTA and CDR2 FQGNSA. Trimming left V 1 base short and J 2 bases short, with 9 bases between. The CDR3 runs to 14 residues. CDR3: CASSLGRKTYEQYF. DNA for the CDR3: TGTGCCAGCAGCTTAGGCAGGAAAACCTACGAGCAGTACTTC.

The V and J genes are TRBV4-3 and TRBJ2-7; TRBD1 is a possible D gene (5 bases). Looked up from germline, CDR1 is LGHNA and CDR2 is YSLEER. The CDR3 is 14 residues long. V lost 3 bases and J lost 2, with 11 bases in between. The CDR3 coding sequence is TGCGCCAGCAGCCAGGCACAGGCAGCCTACGAGCAGTACTTC. It codes for CASSQAQAAYEQYF.

The V call is TRBV7-2, the J call TRBJ2-2; 7 bases fit TRBD1. This CDR3 contains 15 residues. CDR1 and CDR2 (germline): SGHTA, FQGNSA. With 8 bases clipped from V and 5 bases from J, the junction kept 11 bases outside the gene matches. Here the CDR3 reads CASLPPGGRTGELFF. The DNA for the CDR3 is TGTGCCAGCCTACCACCAGGGGGTCGGACCGGGGAGCTGTTTTTT.

The chain links TRBV19 to TRBJ2-5; tentatively, D is TRBD1 (5 bases). The germline CDR1 and CDR2 sequences are LNHDA and SQIVND (reference sequence). This CDR3 has 13 amino acids. Trimming took off 1 base at V and 4 bases at J, with 7 bases between the two ends. CDR3 protein: CASSIAGIETQYF. The CDR3 nucleotides read TGTGCCAGTAGTATAGCAGGGATAGAGACCCAGTACTTC.

The chain links TRBV7-3 to TRBJ2-7; 9 bases align to TRBD1. The CDR3 contains 13 residues. Trimming took 8 bases from V and 6 from J; bases not matched to a gene: 8. CDR1 is SGHTA, CDR2 FQGTGA, per germline. This chain's CDR3 is CASGTGGLGEQYF. For the CDR3, the DNA is TGTGCCAGCGGAACAGGGGGCCTAGGCGAGCAGTACTTC.

The rearrangement joins TRBV20-1 to TRBJ1-1, with no clear D. The CDR3 loop spans 11 amino acids. The germline gives CDR1 DFQATT, CDR2 SNEGSKA (reference sequence). Trimming stripped 7 bases from V and 7 bases from J, with 13 bases between. In nucleotides, the CDR3 is TGCAGTGTACGCTCACGAGGTGAAGCTTTCTTT. It is translated as CSVRSRGEAFF.